This T cell receptor beta chain emerged from a study of blood T cell repertoires in COVID-19. On the study more broadly: The United States, Italy and Spain were the sources of the acute and convalescent COVID-19 samples. PBMCs, B-cell-depleted T cells, or T cells were the source of the cDNA or gDNA that made up the material.

Recruited during active infection, patients (from Seattle) were subsequently followed longitudinally. Some clones are missing from TCRdb's copy, which holds only in-frame ones; the method was immunoSEQ multiplex PCR. The sample lists roughly 120,000 clones; around 85% were seen once. The sequence came from a woman aged 55-70 years with COVID-19, enrolled during active disease. Specimen: peripheral blood.

CDR3 in amino acids: CASNQGEGYGYTF. The CDR3 DNA reads TGCGCCAGCAACCAAGGAGAGGGCTATGGCTACACCTTC. The rearrangement uses TRBV5-1 and TRBJ1-2; D is uncertain. V was trimmed by 6 bases and J by 4 bases, leaving 13 bases between them. Germline assignment: CDR1 SGHRS and CDR2 YFSETQ. The CDR3 has 13 residues.